Below, 7 T cell receptor beta chains from the same sample are listed, as sequenced in a study of T cells in Graves' hyperthyroidism and ophthalmopathy. TCR beta CDR3 regions were amplified from RNA transcripts. The HTBI primer set served for first-round RT-PCR of the TCR CDR3. Each CDR3 protein gets one entry after TCRdb re-called the multiplex PCR reads with MiXCR. This sample carries roughly 250,000 distinct CDR3 sequences, approximately 20% of them seen once, and the ten largest clones take around 65%. The sample taken for sequencing was blood. The receptors originated from a man aged 25-40 years with Graves' ophthalmopathy.

In regard to this clonotype: Relative to the germline gene, one junction end is altered; a read error may explain this. The V call is TRBV11-1, the J call TRBJ2-3, with TRBD1 as a possible D gene (5 bases). Germline CDR1 SGHAT, CDR2 FQDESV (reference sequence). This CDR3 comprises 17 residues. In DNA form, the CDR3 reads TGTGCCAGCATCTTAGTTCTCGGGCCAGGGTTGACAGATACGCAGTATTTT. Its protein product is CASILVLGPGLTDTQYF.

This clonotype was picked up a small number of times. This chain connects TRBV27 to TRBJ1-5, with D possibly being TRBD1 (6 bases). This CDR3 contains 14 residues. The V gene's germline CDR1 is MNHEY and CDR2 SMNVEV (reference sequence). The germline V and J ends were trimmed by 3 bases and 6 bases, with 12 bases remaining between them. As DNA, the CDR3 is TGTGCCAGCAGTTTGGGGGGGGCAATTCAGCCCCAGCATTTT. Encoded protein: CASSLGGAIQPQHF.

This clonotype came up once. The gene calls are TRBV27 and TRBJ1-2; 7 nucleotides align to TRBD1. After removal of 8 bases from V and 8 bases from J, the junction contained 14 bases not matched to a gene. The CDR3 totals 14 residues. Germline V gene sequence: CDR1 MNHEY, CDR2 SMNVEV (reference sequence). The chain's CDR3 is CASQITGTAGGYTF. CDR3 coding DNA: TGTGCCAGCCAAATCACCGGGACAGCTGGGGGCTACACCTTC.

The chain carries TRBV28 and TRBJ1-2; 7 bases are a match to TRBD1. This CDR3 contains 14 residues. With 5 bases clipped from V and 6 bases from J, the junction kept 9 bases outside the gene matches. Germline V gene data show CDR1 as MDHEN and CDR2 as SYDVKM. The CDR3, as DNA: TGTGCCAGCAGTGACTACCCGGACAGGAATGGCTACACCTTC. This codes for CASSDYPDRNGYTF.

Only one count was recorded for this clonotype. The CDR3 nucleotides are TGTGCCAGCAGTCCCCTTTTCCGGGACAGGGAGAAGCTAGCCAAAAACATTCAGTACTTC. As protein: CASSPLFRDREKLAKNIQYF. The rearrangement joins TRBV28 to TRBJ2-4; TRBD1 aligns across 9 bases. V shed 5 bases, J shed 0 bases, and the junction held 17 bases outside the gene matches. This CDR3 is 20 amino acids long. CDR1 is MDHEN, CDR2 SYDVKM, per germline.

This clonotype was detected many times. V usage is TRBV3-1 and J usage is TRBJ2-1; 7 nucleotides align to TRBD2. Germline CDR1 LGHDT, CDR2 YNNKEL (reference sequence). The CDR3 sequence is 14 residues long. Trimming at V came to 6 bases and at J to 5 bases, leaving 7 bases not matched to a gene. This chain's CDR3 is CASRKRESDNEQFF. The CDR3, as DNA: TGTGCCAGCAGGAAGCGGGAATCGGACAATGAGCAGTTCTTC.

This chain uses TRBV7-9 with TRBJ2-1; no reliable D call. This CDR3 has 14 amino acids. V lost 5 bases, J lost 7 bases, and 15 bases lay in between. CDR1 and CDR2 from the germline V gene are SEHNR and FQNEAQ (reference sequence). DNA of the CDR3: TGTGCCAGCAGCCCCAGTTCCCCTAGGAATGAGCAGTTCTTC. Its protein is CASSPSSPRNEQFF. Combining the CDR3 with reference TRBV7-9 and TRBJ2-1 gives the whole variable domain DTGVSQNPRHKITKRGQNVTFRCDPISEHNRLYWYRQTLGQGPEFLTYFQNEAQLEKSRLLSDRFSAERPKGSFSTLEIQRTEQGDSAMYLCASSPSSPRNEQFFGPGTRLTVL.